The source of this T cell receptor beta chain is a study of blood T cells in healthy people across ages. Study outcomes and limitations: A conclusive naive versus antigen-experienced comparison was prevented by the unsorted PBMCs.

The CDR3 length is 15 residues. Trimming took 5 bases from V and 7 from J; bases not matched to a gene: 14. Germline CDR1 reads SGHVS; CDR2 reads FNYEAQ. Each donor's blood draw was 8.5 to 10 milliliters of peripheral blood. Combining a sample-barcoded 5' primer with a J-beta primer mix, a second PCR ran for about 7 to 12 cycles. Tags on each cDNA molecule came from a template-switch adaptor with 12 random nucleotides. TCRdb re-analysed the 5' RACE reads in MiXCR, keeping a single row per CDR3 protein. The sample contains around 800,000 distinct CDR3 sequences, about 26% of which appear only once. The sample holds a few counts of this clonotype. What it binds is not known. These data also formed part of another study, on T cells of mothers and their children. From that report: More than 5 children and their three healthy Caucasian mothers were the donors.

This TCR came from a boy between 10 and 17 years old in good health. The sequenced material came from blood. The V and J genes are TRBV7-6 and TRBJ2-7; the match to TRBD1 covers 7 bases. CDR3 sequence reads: CASSARQGPPGEQYF. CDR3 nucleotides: TGTGCCAGCAGCGCCCGACAGGGCCCCCCGGGTGAGCAGTACTTC.